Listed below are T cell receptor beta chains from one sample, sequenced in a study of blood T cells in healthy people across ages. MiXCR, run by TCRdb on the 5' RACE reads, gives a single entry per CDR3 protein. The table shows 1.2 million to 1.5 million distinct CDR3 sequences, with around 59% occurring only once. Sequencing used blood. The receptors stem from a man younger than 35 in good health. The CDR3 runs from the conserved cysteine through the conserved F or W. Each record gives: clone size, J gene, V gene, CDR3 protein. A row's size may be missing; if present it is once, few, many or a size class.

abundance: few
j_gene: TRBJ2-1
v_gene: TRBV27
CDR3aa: CASSQSGASSYNEQFF

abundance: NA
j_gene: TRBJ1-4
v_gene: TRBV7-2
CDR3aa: CASSMVSGTNEKLFF

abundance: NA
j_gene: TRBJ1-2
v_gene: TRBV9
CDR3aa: CASSVEGLSEYGYTF

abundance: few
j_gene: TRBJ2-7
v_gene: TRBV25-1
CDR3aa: CASSTRTGSYEQYF

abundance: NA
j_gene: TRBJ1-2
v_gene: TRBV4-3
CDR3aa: CASSQDTPGGYGYTF

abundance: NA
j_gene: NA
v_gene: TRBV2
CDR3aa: CASSEAPIPGEQYF

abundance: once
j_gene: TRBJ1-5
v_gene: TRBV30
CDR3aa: CAWRDRAGQPQHF

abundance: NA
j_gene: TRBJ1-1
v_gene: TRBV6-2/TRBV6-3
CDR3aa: CASSYWQGSSLMNTEAFF

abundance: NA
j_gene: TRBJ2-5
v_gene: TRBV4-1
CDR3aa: CASTQGGIVETQYF

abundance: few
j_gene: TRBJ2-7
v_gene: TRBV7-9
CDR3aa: CASSPPTGGYEQYF

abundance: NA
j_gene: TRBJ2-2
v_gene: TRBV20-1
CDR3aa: CSASDFVRGGELFF

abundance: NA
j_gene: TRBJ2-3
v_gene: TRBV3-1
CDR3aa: CASSQVVLLIAGEDTDTQYF

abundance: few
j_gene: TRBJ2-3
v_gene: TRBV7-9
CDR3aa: CASSLDSGGPTDTQYF

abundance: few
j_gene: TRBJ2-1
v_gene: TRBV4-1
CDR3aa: CASSQEDSPTYNEQFF

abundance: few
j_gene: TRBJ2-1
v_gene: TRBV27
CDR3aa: CASSLAGTNEQFF

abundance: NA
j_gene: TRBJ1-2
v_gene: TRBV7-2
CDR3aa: CASRTGGVGGYTF

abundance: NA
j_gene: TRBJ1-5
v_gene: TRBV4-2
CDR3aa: CASSQALNRDQPQHF

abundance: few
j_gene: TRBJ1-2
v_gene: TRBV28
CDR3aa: CASTPRGGYGYTF

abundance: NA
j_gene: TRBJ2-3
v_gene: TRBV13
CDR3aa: CASSIRTGSVDTQYF

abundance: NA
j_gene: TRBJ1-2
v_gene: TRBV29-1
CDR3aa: CSTSRKLTGGLQYGYTF

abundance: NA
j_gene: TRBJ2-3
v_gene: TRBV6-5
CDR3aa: CASSSDTHTQYF

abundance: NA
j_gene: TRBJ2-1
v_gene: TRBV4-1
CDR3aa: CASSQDGSGSNEQFF

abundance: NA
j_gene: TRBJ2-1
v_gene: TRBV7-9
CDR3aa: CASSLQELNEQFF

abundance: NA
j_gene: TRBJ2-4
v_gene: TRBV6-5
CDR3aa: CASSYPPLTRAAKNIQYF

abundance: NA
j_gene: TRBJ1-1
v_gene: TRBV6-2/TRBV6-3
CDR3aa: CASSPDRGQAFF

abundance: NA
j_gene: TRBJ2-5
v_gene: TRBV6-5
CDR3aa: CASSETGPEIQYF

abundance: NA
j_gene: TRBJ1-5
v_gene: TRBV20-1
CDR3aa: CSVPGQGFNQPQHF

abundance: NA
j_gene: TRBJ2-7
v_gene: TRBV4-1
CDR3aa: CASSPGRGTSYEQYF